The clone carrying this T cell receptor (beta chain) was observed many times. A single record per CDR3 protein comes from TCRdb applying MiXCR to the PCR reads. The data show over 100,000 distinct CDR3 sequences, more than 45% seen once. These data belong to a study of CDR3 diversity in severe acne. Sequenced material: blood. The sequence came from a male donor with acne.

The CDR3 DNA is TGTGCCTGGAGTGGAGAGGGATGGACCGGGGAGCTGTTTTTT. This sequence encodes CAWSGEGWTGELFF. This chain uses TRBV30 with TRBJ2-2; weak D call: TRBD2 (5 bases). Trimming removed 1 base at V and 5 bases at J, with 11 bases between. Germline CDR1 reads GTSNPN; CDR2 reads SVGIG (reference sequence). This CDR3 spans 14 amino acids.